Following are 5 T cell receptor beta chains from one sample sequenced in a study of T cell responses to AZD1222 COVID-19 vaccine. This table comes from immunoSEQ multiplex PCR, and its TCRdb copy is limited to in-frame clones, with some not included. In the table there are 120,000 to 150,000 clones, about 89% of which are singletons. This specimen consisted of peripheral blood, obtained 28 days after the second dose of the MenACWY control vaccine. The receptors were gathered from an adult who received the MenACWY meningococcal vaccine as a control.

The CDR3 DNA reads TGTGCCTGGGGGGGACAGGGCGGCTACACCTTC. It encodes CAWGGQGGYTF. The rearrangement links TRBV30 to TRBJ1-2, with 9 nucleotides matching TRBD1. Germline loops: CDR1 GTSNPN, CDR2 SVGIG (reference sequence). The CDR3 spans 11 residues. V dropped 5 bases and J dropped 8; count of bases not matched to a gene: 3.

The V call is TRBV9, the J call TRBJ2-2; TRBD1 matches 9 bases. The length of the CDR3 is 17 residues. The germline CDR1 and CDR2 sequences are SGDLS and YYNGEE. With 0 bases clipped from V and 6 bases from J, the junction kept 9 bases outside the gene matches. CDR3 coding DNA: TGTGCCAGCAGCGTAGGTCCCGGGACAGGGAGGGCCGGGGAGCTGTTTTTT. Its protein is CASSVGPGTGRAGELFF.

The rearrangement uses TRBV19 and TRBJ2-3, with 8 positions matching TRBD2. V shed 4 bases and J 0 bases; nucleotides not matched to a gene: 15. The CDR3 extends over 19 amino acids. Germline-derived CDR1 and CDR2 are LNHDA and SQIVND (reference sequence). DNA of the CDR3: TGTGCCAGTAGTACAGCACTCATCGGACTAGCAACTAGCACAGATACGCAGTATTTT. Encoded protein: CASSTALIGLATSTDTQYF.

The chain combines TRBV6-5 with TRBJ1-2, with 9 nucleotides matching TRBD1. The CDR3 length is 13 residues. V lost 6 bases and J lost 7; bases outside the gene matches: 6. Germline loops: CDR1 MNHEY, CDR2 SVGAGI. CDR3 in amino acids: CASSPTGGGGYTF. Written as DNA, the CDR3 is TGTGCCAGCAGCCCGACAGGGGGAGGTGGCTACACCTTC.

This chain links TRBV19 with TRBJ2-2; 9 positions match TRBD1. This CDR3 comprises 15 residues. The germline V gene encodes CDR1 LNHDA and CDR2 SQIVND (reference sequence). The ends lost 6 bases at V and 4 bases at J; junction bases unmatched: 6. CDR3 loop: CASRTQGAVTGELFF. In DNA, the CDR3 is TGTGCCAGTAGAACACAGGGGGCCGTCACCGGGGAGCTGTTTTTT.